One sample yielded the 5 T cell receptor beta chains listed below, sequenced in a study of T cells of healthy individuals (dated by TCRdb to 2017 to 2018). The protocol used for the library was 5' RACE. Data came from an Illumina MiSeq. TCRdb reworked the public reads: Q25 trimming with fastp, MiXCR clone assembly, productive beta chains retained. Each CDR3 protein appears once, grouped with its most common genes and DNA. The sample has around 100,000 distinct CDR3 sequences on record, roughly 18% of them singletons. The ten top clones hold 6.2% of the sample. The origin of the receptors is a human donor in good health.

This clonotype was seen ten or more times. The junction shows a germline mismatch at one end, possibly a read error. J is TRBJ2-5 and V is TRBV13; D is unclear. The CDR3 has 15 amino acids. CDR1 and CDR2 (germline): PRHDT, FYEKMQ (reference sequence). The CDR3 spells CASSLGRTDQETQYF. Written as DNA, the CDR3 is TGTGCCAGCAGCCTAGGCAGGACGGACCAAGAGACCCAGTACTTC.

In this sample, this clonotype turned up a few times. This chain connects TRBV7-8 to TRBJ1-5; D uncertain. This CDR3 region has 15 residues. Germline values: CDR1 SGHVS, CDR2 FQNEAQ. V was shortened by 4 bases and J by 4 bases, with 14 bases between the two germline ends. The CDR3 DNA sequence: TGTGCCAGCAGCTACAACCCGCGGGGAAATCAGCCCCAGCATTTT. Translated, it gives CASSYNPRGNQPQHF.

The CDR3 reads CASSLGPVGELFF. Here the CDR3 DNA reads TGCGCCAGCAGCTTGGGGCCCGTCGGGGAGCTGTTTTTT. The rearrangement uses TRBV5-1 and TRBJ2-2; no clear D. This CDR3 region has 13 residues. Trimming removed 0 bases at V and 7 bases at J, with 7 bases between. Germline CDR1 reads SGHRS; CDR2 reads YFSETQ.

This clonotype was seen a few times. The chain is built from TRBV5-1 and TRBJ2-1; 11 bases are shared with TRBD2. There are 14 residues in the CDR3. The germline V gene has CDR1 SGHRS and CDR2 YFSETQ. CDR3 loop: CGYIAGGSYNEQFF. CDR3 nucleotide sequence: TGCGGTTATATAGCGGGGGGGAGCTACAATGAGCAGTTCTTC. The complete variable domain, with remaining parts taken from reference TRBV5-1 and TRBJ2-1, reads KAGVTQTPRYLIKTRGQQVTLSCSPISGHRSVSWYQQTPGQGLQFLFEYFSETQRNKGNFPGRFSGRQFSNSRSEMNVSTLELGDSALYLCGYIAGGSYNEQFFGPGTRLTVL.

This clonotype has a count of ten or more. The V gene is TRBV9, the J gene TRBJ2-3; D unresolved. Per germline, CDR1 SGDLS and CDR2 YYNGEE. The CDR3 extends over 13 amino acids. The V end was cut by 0 bases, the J end by 5 bases, with 7 bases between. Written as DNA, the CDR3 is TGTGCCAGCAGCGTAGGGAAAGGAGATACGCAGTATTTT. This gives the protein CASSVGKGDTQYF.